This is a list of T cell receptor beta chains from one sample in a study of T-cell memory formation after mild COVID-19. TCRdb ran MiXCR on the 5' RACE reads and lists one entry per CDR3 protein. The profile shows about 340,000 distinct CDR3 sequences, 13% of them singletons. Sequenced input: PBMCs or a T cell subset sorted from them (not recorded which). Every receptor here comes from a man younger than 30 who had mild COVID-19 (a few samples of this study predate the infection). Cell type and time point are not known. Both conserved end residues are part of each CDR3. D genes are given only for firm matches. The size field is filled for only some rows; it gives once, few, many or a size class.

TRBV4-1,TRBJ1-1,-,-,CASSQEAAGPQAFF,TGCGCCAGCAGCCAAGAAGCGGCAGGTCCTCAAGCTTTCTTT
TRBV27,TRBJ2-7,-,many,CASSFLQGGDEQYF,TGTGCCAGCAGTTTTCTGCAGGGAGGAGATGAGCAGTACTTC
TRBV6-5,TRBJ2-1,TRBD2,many,CASSYGRGSYNEQFF,TGTGCCAGCAGTTACGGGCGGGGGTCTTACAATGAGCAGTTCTTC
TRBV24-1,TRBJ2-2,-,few,CATGPSGTNTGELFF,TGTGCCACCGGACCTTCGGGAACCAACACCGGGGAGCTGTTTTTT
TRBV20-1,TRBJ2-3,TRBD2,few,CSARGLAGGLTDTQYF,TGCAGTGCTAGAGGACTAGCGGGGGGACTCACAGATACGCAGTATTTT
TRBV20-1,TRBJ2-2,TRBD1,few,CSARGTGYTGELFF,TGCAGTGCTAGGGGGACAGGGTACACCGGGGAGCTGTTTTTT
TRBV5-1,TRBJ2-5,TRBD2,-,CASSGSGAPQETQYF,TGCGCCAGCAGCGGGAGCGGGGCGCCCCAAGAGACCCAGTACTTC
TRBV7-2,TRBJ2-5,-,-,CASSSPPDRETQYF,TGTGCCAGCAGCTCGCCTCCTGACAGGGAGACCCAGTACTTC
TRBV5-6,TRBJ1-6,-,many,CASSLDGGYNSPLHF,TGTGCCAGCAGCTTGGACGGCGGCTATAATTCACCCCTCCACTTT
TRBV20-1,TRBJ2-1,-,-,CSASGGGAYNEQFF,TGCAGTGCTAGTGGGGGGGGCGCCTACAATGAGCAGTTCTTC
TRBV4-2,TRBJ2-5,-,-,CASSQDPGTLRETQYF,TGTGCCAGCAGCCAAGATCCCGGGACCCTCCGGGAGACCCAGTACTTC